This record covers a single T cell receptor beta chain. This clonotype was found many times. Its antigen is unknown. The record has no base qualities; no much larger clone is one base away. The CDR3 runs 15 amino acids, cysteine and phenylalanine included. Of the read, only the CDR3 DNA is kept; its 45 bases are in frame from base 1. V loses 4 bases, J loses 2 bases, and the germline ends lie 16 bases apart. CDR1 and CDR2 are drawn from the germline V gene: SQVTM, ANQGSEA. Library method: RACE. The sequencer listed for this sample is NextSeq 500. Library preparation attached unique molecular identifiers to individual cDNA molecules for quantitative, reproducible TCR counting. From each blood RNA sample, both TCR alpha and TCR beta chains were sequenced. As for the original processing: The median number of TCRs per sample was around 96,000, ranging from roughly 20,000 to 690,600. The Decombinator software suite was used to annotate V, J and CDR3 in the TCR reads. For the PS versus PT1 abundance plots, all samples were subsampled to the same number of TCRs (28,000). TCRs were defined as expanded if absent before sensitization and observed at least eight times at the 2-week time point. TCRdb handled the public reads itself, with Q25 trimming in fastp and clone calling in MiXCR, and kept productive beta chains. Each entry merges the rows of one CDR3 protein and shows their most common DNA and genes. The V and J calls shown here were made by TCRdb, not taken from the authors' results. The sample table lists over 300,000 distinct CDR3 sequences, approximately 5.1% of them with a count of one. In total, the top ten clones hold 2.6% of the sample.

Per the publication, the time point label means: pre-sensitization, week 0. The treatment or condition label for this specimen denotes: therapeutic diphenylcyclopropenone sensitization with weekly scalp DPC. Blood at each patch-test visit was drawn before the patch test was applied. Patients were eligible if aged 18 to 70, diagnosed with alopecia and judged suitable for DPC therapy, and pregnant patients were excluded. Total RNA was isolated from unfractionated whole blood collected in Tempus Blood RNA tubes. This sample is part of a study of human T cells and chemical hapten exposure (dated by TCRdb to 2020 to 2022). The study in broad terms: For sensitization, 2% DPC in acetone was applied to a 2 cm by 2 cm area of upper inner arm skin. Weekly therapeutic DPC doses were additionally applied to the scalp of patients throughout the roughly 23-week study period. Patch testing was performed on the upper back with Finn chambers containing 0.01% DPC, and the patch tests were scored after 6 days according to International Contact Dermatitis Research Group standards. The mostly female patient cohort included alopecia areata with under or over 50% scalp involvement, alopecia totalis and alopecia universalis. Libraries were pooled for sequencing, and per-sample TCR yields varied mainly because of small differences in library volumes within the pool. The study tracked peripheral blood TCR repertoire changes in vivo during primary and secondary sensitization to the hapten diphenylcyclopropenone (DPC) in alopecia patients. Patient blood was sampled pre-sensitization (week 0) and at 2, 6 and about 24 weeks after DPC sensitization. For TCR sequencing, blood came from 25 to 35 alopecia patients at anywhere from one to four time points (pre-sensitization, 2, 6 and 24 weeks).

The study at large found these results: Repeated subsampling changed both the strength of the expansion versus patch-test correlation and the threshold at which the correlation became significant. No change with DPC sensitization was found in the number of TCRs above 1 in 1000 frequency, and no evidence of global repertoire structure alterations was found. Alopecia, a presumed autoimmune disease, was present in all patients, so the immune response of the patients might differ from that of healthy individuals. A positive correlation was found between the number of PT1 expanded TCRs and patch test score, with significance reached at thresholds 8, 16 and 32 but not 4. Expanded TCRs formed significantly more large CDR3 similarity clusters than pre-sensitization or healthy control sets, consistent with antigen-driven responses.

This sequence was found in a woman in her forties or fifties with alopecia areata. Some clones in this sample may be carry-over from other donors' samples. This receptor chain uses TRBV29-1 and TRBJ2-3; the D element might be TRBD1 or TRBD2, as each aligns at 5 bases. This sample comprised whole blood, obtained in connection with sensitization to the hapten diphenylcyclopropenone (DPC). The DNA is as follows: TGCAGCGTTGTTCAAGACAGCGGATTCACAGATACGCAGTATTTT. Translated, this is CSVVQDSGFTDTQYF.